The 21 T cell receptor beta chains below were found in one sample sequenced in a study of T cells in Graves' hyperthyroidism and ophthalmopathy. Amplified TCR beta CDR3 regions came from RNA transcripts. An initial round of RT-PCR targeting the TCR CDR3 relied on the HTBI primer set. One entry per CDR3 protein, called by TCRdb with MiXCR from the multiplex PCR reads. In the table there are 370,000 or so distinct CDR3 sequences, 15% to 18% of which are singletons. Sequenced input: blood. These receptors were collected from a woman aged 18-30 years with Graves' hyperthyroidism that later progressed to Graves' ophthalmopathy.

At least ten counts were recorded for this clonotype. V usage is TRBV20-1 and J usage is TRBJ1-5, with TRBD1 matching over 8 bases. Germline values: CDR1 DFQATT, CDR2 SNEGSKA (reference sequence). V dropped 0 bases and J dropped 3; count of bases not matched to a gene: 4. The CDR3 covers 15 residues. The CDR3 region is CSARDGQGFNQPQHF. In DNA form, the CDR3 reads TGCAGTGCTAGAGACGGACAGGGTTTCAATCAGCCCCAGCATTTT.

At least ten counts were recorded for this clonotype. V and J are TRBV5-1 and TRBJ2-1; 11 positions match TRBD2. CDR1 is SGHRS, CDR2 YFSETQ, per germline. This CDR3 region has 15 residues. V lost 6 bases, J lost 9 bases, and 11 bases stayed unmatched. The CDR3 region is CASTRGSGRAVEQFF. For the CDR3, the DNA is TGCGCCAGCACAAGGGGTAGCGGGAGGGCAGTTGAGCAGTTCTTC.

This clonotype turned up a few times. The V gene is TRBV20-1, the J gene TRBJ2-1; 9 positions agree with TRBD2. CDR1 DFQATT and CDR2 SNEGSKA come from the germline V gene (reference sequence). Trimming took 1 base from V and 7 from J; bases not matched to a gene: 11. The CDR3 is made up of 16 amino acids. The DNA of the CDR3 is TGCAGTGCTAGAGTGGTCTATAGCGGGAGTAGGAATGAGCAGTTCTTC. Protein sequence: CSARVVYSGSRNEQFF.

J is TRBJ2-2 and V is TRBV12-3 or TRBV12-4; 9 nucleotides match TRBD2. The J segment lost 7 bases and the V segment lost 2 bases, leaving 26 bases of the junction unmatched. This CDR3 is 22 amino acids long. In DNA, the CDR3 is TGTGCCAGCAGTTTAAGGCCCGTGCTAGGCGGGAGGGCCAACTTGGTCCACGGGGAGCTGTTTTTT. Its protein is CASSLRPVLGGRANLVHGELFF.

This clonotype was recorded many times. This rearrangement joins TRBV7-8 to TRBJ1-1, with TRBD1 matching over 9 bases. Trimming cost V 5 bases and J 3 bases; bases outside gene matches: 19. From germline, CDR1 is SGHVS and CDR2 FQNEAQ. The CDR3 consists of 19 residues. CDR3 in amino acids: CASSLLSVHRGLKDTEAFF. CDR3 bases: TGTGCCAGCAGCCTCCTATCCGTACACAGGGGGCTTAAGGACACTGAAGCTTTCTTT.

This chain joins TRBV7-2 and TRBJ2-5, with 7 positions matching TRBD2. The CDR3 is 15 amino acids. Germline assignment: CDR1 SGHTA and CDR2 FQGNSA. Trimming removed 1 base from V and 5 bases from J; junction bases left unmatched: 7. The CDR3 nucleotides are TGTGCCAGCAGCTTAGAGAGGGAGGGCCGGGAGACCCAGTACTTC. It specifies CASSLEREGRETQYF.

This clonotype appeared many times. The J gene is TRBJ2-5, the V gene TRBV20-1, with D perhaps TRBD1 (8 bases). The CDR3 consists of 14 residues. The germline V and J ends were trimmed by 5 bases and 5 bases, with 18 bases remaining between them. Germline CDR1 and CDR2: DFQATT and SNEGSKA (reference sequence). CDR3 protein: CSAFDRGGLETQYF. CDR3 bases: TGCAGTGCTTTCGACAGGGGAGGGTTGGAGACCCAGTACTTC.

In its sample, this clonotype was seen a few times. The chain joins TRBV20-1 to TRBJ2-1, with TRBD2 as a possible D gene (6 bases). Germline V CDR1 and CDR2: DFQATT, SNEGSKA (reference sequence). Deletions cut 6 bases from V and 12 bases from J, with 18 bases between. The CDR3 length is 12 residues. The CDR3 coding sequence is TGCAGTGCGAAAGGGACTGCCGACCTGCAGTTCTTC. Its translation is CSAKGTADLQFF.

This clonotype was recorded many times. J is TRBJ2-4 and V is TRBV20-1; TRBD2 matches 10 bases. Germline V gene lookup returns CDR1 DFQATT and CDR2 SNEGSKA (reference sequence). This CDR3 is built from 14 residues. V dropped 4 bases and J dropped 7; count of bases not matched to a gene: 7. The CDR3 spells CSATSGRMKNIQYF. The CDR3 nucleotides read TGCAGTGCTACTAGCGGGAGAATGAAGAACATTCAGTACTTC.

A remark on this clonotype: Possible read error: a much larger clone is one base away. The chain is built from TRBV30 and TRBJ1-2; possibly TRBD1 for D (5 bases). The CDR3 has 13 residues. Trimming stripped 5 bases from V and 4 bases from J, with 14 bases between. Looked up from germline, CDR1 is GTSNPN and CDR2 is SVGIG (reference sequence). The CDR3 DNA reads as TGTGCCTGGGGACGGGGGATTTCCTATGGCTACACCTTC. Its translation is CAWGRGISYGYTF.

This clonotype was detected ten times or more. This chain links TRBV7-8 with TRBJ2-2; 13 nucleotides line up with TRBD2. From germline, CDR1 is SGHVS and CDR2 FQNEAQ. Trimming took 5 bases from V and 4 from J; bases not matched to a gene: 7. The CDR3 loop spans 17 amino acids. As DNA, the CDR3 is TGTGCCAGCAGCCCCCGACTAGCGGGAGGTCCCACCGGGGAGCTGTTTTTT. It encodes CASSPRLAGGPTGELFF. The full variable domain, in which reference TRBV7-8 and TRBJ2-2 provide the parts outside the CDR3, is GAGVSQSPRYKVAKRGQDVALRCDPISGHVSLFWYQQALGQGPEFLTYFQNEAQLDKSGLPSDRFFAERPEGSVSTLKIQRTQQEDSAVYLCASSPRLAGGPTGELFFGEGSRLTVL.

In its sample, this clonotype was seen many times. The rearrangement joins TRBV28 to TRBJ1-2; 8 positions match TRBD1. CDR1 is MDHEN, CDR2 SYDVKM, per germline. The CDR3 spans 13 residues. V lost 4 bases to trimming and J lost 5 bases; unmatched junction nucleotides: 3. In DNA, the CDR3 is TGTGCCAGCAGTTATCGACAGGGGTATGGCTACACCTTC. It yields the protein CASSYRQGYGYTF.

This clonotype was recorded a few times. V gene TRBV5-6 combines with J gene TRBJ1-5, with unresolved D. This CDR3 has 15 residues. Germline V gives CDR1 SGHDT, CDR2 YYEEEE. Trimming removed 4 bases from V and 6 bases from J, with 17 bases in between. CDR3 region: CASSKGLAAGQPQHF. In DNA form, the CDR3 reads TGTGCCAGCAGCAAGGGCCTCGCGGCGGGTCAGCCCCAGCATTTT.

This clonotype was picked up a small number of times. The chain joins TRBV27 to TRBJ2-1; unclear D gene. The V gene's germline CDR1 is MNHEY and CDR2 SMNVEV (reference sequence). The V gene lost 2 bases and the J gene lost 9 bases, with 8 bases spanning the gap. This CDR3 is 12 amino acids long. The DNA of the CDR3 is TGTGCCAGCAGTTTACAAGGGATTGAGCAGTTCTTC. It is translated as CASSLQGIEQFF.

This clonotype has a count of ten or more. This chain joins TRBV28 and TRBJ2-5, with TRBD1 identical over 7 bases. The CDR3 is made up of 15 amino acids. CDR1 is MDHEN, CDR2 SYDVKM, per germline. J was trimmed by 0 bases and V by 5 bases; bases with no gene match: 6. The CDR3: CASSLETGYQETQYF. The CDR3 nucleotides read TGTGCCAGCAGTCTCGAGACAGGGTACCAAGAGACCCAGTACTTC.

The chain recombines TRBV20-1 with TRBJ2-6; no definite D call. This CDR3 comprises 15 residues. Germline lookup yields CDR1 DFQATT and CDR2 SNEGSKA (reference sequence). The germline V and J ends were trimmed by 4 bases and 4 bases, with 14 bases remaining between them. CDR3 loop: CSATSALSGANVLTF. CDR3 bases: TGCAGTGCTACCTCGGCCCTCTCGGGGGCCAACGTCCTGACTTTC.

Points on this clonotype: A much larger clone lies a single base off, so this may be a read error. This chain uses TRBV5-1 with TRBJ2-3; 8 bases are shared with TRBD2. Per the germline V gene, CDR1 is SGHRS and CDR2 is YFSETQ. This CDR3 spans 14 amino acids. The ends lost 7 bases at V and 0 bases at J; junction bases unmatched: 4. The CDR3 protein is CASREGVSTDTQYF. CDR3 coding DNA: TGCGCCAGCCGGGAGGGAGTGAGCACAGATACGCAGTATTTT.

This clonotype has more than one count but fewer than ten. V gene TRBV6-2 or TRBV6-3 combines with J gene TRBJ2-2; D is perhaps TRBD1 (6 bases). Germline V gives CDR1 MNHEY, CDR2 SVGEGT. The germline V and J ends were trimmed by 4 bases and 8 bases, with 20 bases remaining between them. The CDR3 extends over 16 amino acids. CDR3 loop: CASSFSGVTGIGELFF. The CDR3 DNA is TGTGCCAGCAGTTTCTCCGGGGTCACAGGGATTGGGGAGCTGTTTTTT.

The J gene is TRBJ1-5, the V gene TRBV12-3 or TRBV12-4; TRBD1 is a possible D gene (5 bases). Between the trimmed V and J ends, which lost 3 bases and 7 bases, there was a span of 16 bases. The CDR3 consists of 15 residues. DNA of the CDR3: TGTGCCAGCAGTTTTAGTAACAGACAGAAGCAGCCCCAGCATTTT. Protein product: CASSFSNRQKQPQHF.

CDR3 nucleotide sequence: TGTGCCACCAGCTTAACCCTAGCGGGGCAAGATACGCAGTATTTT. It yields the protein CATSLTLAGQDTQYF. This rearrangement joins TRBV15 to TRBJ2-3, with TRBD2 identical over 9 bases. CDR1 and CDR2 (germline): LNHNV, YYDKDF (reference sequence). The CDR3 runs 15 residues. After removal of 5 bases from V and 5 bases from J, the junction contained 8 bases not matched to a gene.

This clonotype was detected ten times or more. This chain joins TRBV20-1 and TRBJ1-1; D is unresolved. The V end was cut by 2 bases, the J end by 6 bases, with 4 bases between. The V gene's germline CDR1 is DFQATT and CDR2 SNEGSKA (reference sequence). The CDR3 consists of 10 residues. In DNA, the CDR3 is TGCAGTGCTAGACGGTCTGAAGCTTTCTTT. This sequence encodes CSARRSEAFF.